These 28 T cell receptor beta chains originate from one sample sequenced in a study of graft-versus-host responses after intestinal transplantation. Repertoires were generated with immunoSEQ multiplex PCR, while TCRdb's copy carries only in-frame clones and drops some. The table lists about 110,000 clones, 80% to 90% of them singletons. These receptors lack a known antigen. Sequencing used unstimulated CD4+ T cells sorted from spleen or lymph node cells, obtained before transplant. Receptors originate from a human donor who was the organ donor for an intestinal transplant.

This rearrangement joins TRBV6-5 to TRBJ2-5, with 10 bases that match TRBD2. J gave up 7 bases and V 6 bases, and 11 bases lay outside the gene matches. Germline CDR1 is MNHEY and CDR2 is SVGAGI. This CDR3 region has 15 residues. The CDR3: CASRPGLAKFGTQYF. DNA for the CDR3: TGTGCCAGCAGACCGGGACTAGCGAAGTTTGGGACCCAGTACTTC.

The chain is built from TRBV9 and TRBJ2-1, with TRBD2 identical over 7 bases. Germline lookup yields CDR1 SGDLS and CDR2 YYNGEE. The CDR3 sequence is 14 residues long. V dropped 1 base and J dropped 7; count of bases not matched to a gene: 5. CDR3: CASSVLGGRNEQFF. The CDR3 bases are TGTGCCAGCAGCGTATTGGGAGGGCGAAATGAGCAGTTCTTC.

The chain is built from TRBV18 and TRBJ2-5, with TRBD1 matching 8 bases. V was pared by 3 bases and J by 5 bases, with 5 bases of the junction left unmatched. The CDR3 extends over 14 amino acids. CDR1 is KGHSH, CDR2 LQKENI, per germline. CDR3 in amino acids: CASSPRQGPETQYF. Here the CDR3 DNA reads TGTGCCAGCTCACCGAGACAGGGGCCGGAGACCCAGTACTTC.

The chain joins TRBV9 to TRBJ1-2; TRBD1 is a possible D gene (5 bases). V shed 4 bases and J shed 8 bases, with 15 bases lying between them. This CDR3 contains 13 residues. CDR1 is SGDLS, CDR2 YYNGEE, per germline. CDR3 in DNA: TGTGCCAGCAGCCCTACGGGGCCCACCGGCTACACCTTC. Its translation is CASSPTGPTGYTF.

The J gene is TRBJ2-3, the V gene TRBV19; D is ambiguous. Germline assignment: CDR1 LNHDA and CDR2 SQIVND (reference sequence). Trimming stripped 3 bases from V and 5 bases from J, with 9 bases between. The CDR3 covers 13 residues. CDR3 loop: CASSIRAGDTQYF. CDR3 nucleotide sequence: TGTGCCAGTAGTATCCGGGCTGGAGATACGCAGTATTTT.

The chain couples TRBV11-1 to TRBJ2-5; D might be TRBD2 (5 bases). The CDR3 runs to 14 residues. Germline lookup yields CDR1 SGHAT and CDR2 FQDESV (reference sequence). Trimming removed 5 bases at V and 11 bases at J, with 21 bases between. This CDR3 reads CASSRTPEGREQYF. CDR3 DNA: TGTGCCAGCAGCCGCACGCCAGAGGGTAGGGAGCAGTACTTC. The full variable domain, rest sourced from reference TRBV11-1 and TRBJ2-5, is EAEVAQSPRYKITEKSQAVAFWCDPISGHATLYWYRQILGQGPELLVQFQDESVVDDSQLPKDRFSAERLKGVDSTLKIQPAELGDSAMYLCASSRTPEGREQYFGPGTRLLVL.

The rearrangement uses TRBV6-6 and TRBJ2-7, with D tentatively TRBD2 (6 bases). CDR1 and CDR2 (germline): MNHNY, SVGAGI (reference sequence). CDR3 size: 15 residues. V was clipped by 0 bases and J by 3 bases, with 12 bases between them. The CDR3 sequence is CASSYSGRGDYEQYF. For the CDR3, the DNA is TGTGCCAGCAGTTACTCGGGGCGGGGAGACTACGAGCAGTACTTC.

The CDR3 DNA sequence: TGTGCCAGCAGCTTCGGGGACTTACCTGACAATGAGCAGTTCTTC. This translates into CASSFGDLPDNEQFF. The chain combines TRBV7-9 with TRBJ2-1; D perhaps matches TRBD2 (6 bases). V was shortened by 3 bases and J by 5 bases, with 14 bases between the two germline ends. CDR3 length: 15 amino acids. Germline-derived CDR1 and CDR2 are SEHNR and FQNEAQ (reference sequence). The full variable domain, completed using reference TRBV7-9 and TRBJ2-1, is DTGVSQNPRHKITKRGQNVTFRCDPISEHNRLYWYRQTLGQGPEFLTYFQNEAQLEKSRLLSDRFSAERPKGSFSTLEIQRTEQGDSAMYLCASSFGDLPDNEQFFGPGTRLTVL.

The V gene is TRBV7-2, the J gene TRBJ2-3, with TRBD2 matching 10 bases. This CDR3 is 16 amino acids long. Germline CDR1 is SGHTA and CDR2 is FQGNSA. The trim removed 1 base at V and 2 bases at J, leaving 3 bases unmatched. CDR3 DNA sequence: TGTGCCAGCAGCTTAGTACTAGCGGGACCCACAGATACGCAGTATTTT. This codes for CASSLVLAGPTDTQYF.

The sample holds a few counts of this clone. The rearrangement joins TRBV6-4 to TRBJ2-5; D not certain. This CDR3 comprises 12 residues. Looked up from germline, CDR1 is MRHNA and CDR2 is SNTAGT. The V gene lost 5 bases and the J gene lost 3 bases, with 7 bases spanning the gap. CDR3 nucleotides: TGTGCCAGCAGTACAGCTAAAGAGACCCAGTACTTC. It codes for CASSTAKETQYF.

This chain uses TRBV2 with TRBJ1-4, with D uncertain. The CDR3 loop spans 12 amino acids. Per germline, CDR1 SNHLY and CDR2 FYNNEI. V was pared by 8 bases and J by 8 bases, with 12 bases between. CDR3 sequence reads: CASDKGEEKLFF. As DNA, the CDR3 is TGTGCCAGCGATAAAGGAGAGGAAAAACTGTTTTTT.

This chain joins TRBV27 and TRBJ1-2; TRBD1 is a possible D gene (6 bases). Germline assignment: CDR1 MNHEY and CDR2 SMNVEV (reference sequence). The CDR3 runs to 13 residues. V was trimmed by 5 bases and J by 1 base, leaving 8 bases between them. The CDR3 sequence: CASSDRFNYGYTF. For the CDR3, the DNA is TGTGCCAGCAGTGACAGGTTTAACTATGGCTACACCTTC.

V and J are TRBV6-5 and TRBJ1-2, with 8 bases lining up with TRBD1. Germline assignment: CDR1 MNHEY and CDR2 SVGAGI. CDR3 length: 13 residues. The junction had 8 bases not matched to a gene; V was cut back by 7 bases and J by 7 bases. Here the CDR3 DNA reads TGTGCCAGCAACGGACAGGGTTCAAGTGGCTACACCTTC. This codes for CASNGQGSSGYTF.

This chain connects TRBV6-1 to TRBJ1-5; D is unresolved. The V and J ends lost 0 bases and 4 bases respectively, with 7 bases between them. CDR3 length equals 14 residues. Germline loops: CDR1 MNHNS, CDR2 SASEGT. The DNA of the CDR3 is TGTGCCAGCAGTGAAGCGCTATTTAATCAGCCCCAGCATTTT. Encoded protein: CASSEALFNQPQHF.

This chain uses TRBV9 with TRBJ1-2, with D hard to call. This CDR3 contains 14 residues. Deletions cut 3 bases from V and 0 bases from J, with 9 bases between. Germline loops: CDR1 SGDLS, CDR2 YYNGEE. This CDR3 reads CASSARDTNYGYTF. The CDR3 DNA is TGTGCCAGCAGCGCTAGAGACACTAACTATGGCTACACCTTC.

CDR3 amino acids: CASSLEGGTGQPQHF. As DNA, the CDR3 is TGCGCCAGCAGCTTGGAAGGGGGCACGGGTCAGCCCCAGCATTTT. The chain couples TRBV5-1 to TRBJ1-5, with 7 bases aligning to TRBD1. The germline gives CDR1 SGHRS, CDR2 YFSETQ. This CDR3 is 15 amino acids long. V was clipped by 0 bases and J by 6 bases; unmatched bases: 6. Full variable domain (rest looked up from reference TRBV5-1 and TRBJ1-5): KAGVTQTPRYLIKTRGQQVTLSCSPISGHRSVSWYQQTPGQGLQFLFEYFSETQRNKGNFPGRFSGRQFSNSRSEMNVSTLELGDSALYLCASSLEGGTGQPQHFGDGTRLSIL.

The rearrangement uses TRBV2 and TRBJ2-1; 11 nucleotides align to TRBD2. The V segment lost 5 bases and the J segment 7 bases; nucleotides outside the gene matches: 10. Germline V gene sequence: CDR1 SNHLY, CDR2 FYNNEI. The CDR3 is 16 residues long. The CDR3, as DNA: TGTGCCAGCAGTCCCCAGACTAGCGGGGCGTCAAATGAGCAGTTCTTC. The encoded protein is CASSPQTSGASNEQFF.

J is TRBJ1-2 and V is TRBV6-5; no reliable D call. Trimming pared 6 bases from V and 6 bases from J, leaving 20 bases between. Germline assignment: CDR1 MNHEY and CDR2 SVGAGI. The CDR3 consists of 15 residues. The DNA of the CDR3 is TGTGCCAGCAGCTTACCGGGATCAAGCATCGATGGCTACACCTTC. It specifies CASSLPGSSIDGYTF.

This chain uses TRBV19 with TRBJ2-3; D is ambiguous. V gave up 2 bases and J gave up 0 bases, with 6 bases separating them. Germline V lookup: CDR1 LNHDA, CDR2 SQIVND (reference sequence). The CDR3 has 14 amino acids. In DNA, the CDR3 is TGTGCCAGTAGTATAATGATTAGCACAGATACGCAGTATTTT. It specifies CASSIMISTDTQYF.

The V and J genes are TRBV5-1 and TRBJ1-6; the D gene is possibly TRBD1 (5 bases). CDR3 length: 16 residues. With 2 bases removed from V and 9 bases from J, the gap between germline ends came to 18 bases. The germline V gene has CDR1 SGHRS and CDR2 YFSETQ. The DNA for the CDR3 is TGCGCCAGCAGCTTAAGCAGGGTTCCTCGGGGTTCACCCCTCCACTTT. This codes for CASSLSRVPRGSPLHF. Drawing the rest from reference TRBV5-1 and TRBJ1-6, the complete variable domain is KAGVTQTPRYLIKTRGQQVTLSCSPISGHRSVSWYQQTPGQGLQFLFEYFSETQRNKGNFPGRFSGRQFSNSRSEMNVSTLELGDSALYLCASSLSRVPRGSPLHFGNGTRLTVT.

This chain uses TRBV5-1 with TRBJ1-3; a possible D gene is TRBD1 (5 bases). The V and J ends lost 4 bases and 0 bases respectively, with 17 bases between them. The germline CDR1 and CDR2 sequences are SGHRS and YFSETQ. The CDR3 is made up of 17 amino acids. Here the CDR3 DNA reads TGCGCCAGCAGCGGGGGTCAGCTCTTCAACTCTGGAAACACCATATATTTT. Its protein product is CASSGGQLFNSGNTIYF.

This chain links TRBV11-1 with TRBJ2-1; 10 bases match TRBD1. CDR1 SGHAT and CDR2 FQDESV come from the germline V gene (reference sequence). The ends lost 7 bases at V and 4 bases at J; junction bases unmatched: 7. There are 15 residues in the CDR3. The CDR3, as DNA: TGTGCCAGCAAACTGGGACAGGGGTTATACAATGAGCAGTTCTTC. Its translation is CASKLGQGLYNEQFF.

This clone was seen more than once but under ten times. Other DNA sequences of this sample code for an identical CDR3. The V gene is TRBV6-5, the J gene TRBJ2-1, with 8 bases aligning to TRBD1. The CDR3 runs to 15 residues. Germline trimming cut 4 bases from V and 0 bases from J; bases unmatched to any gene: 2. Per the germline V gene, CDR1 is MNHEY and CDR2 is SVGAGI. The CDR3 DNA reads as TGTGCCAGCAGTTGGGACAGGAGCTCCTACAATGAGCAGTTCTTC. Its protein is CASSWDRSSYNEQFF.

The chain joins TRBV6-6 to TRBJ2-3; TRBD1 might be the D (5 bases). The CDR3 consists of 14 residues. In germline, CDR1 is MNHNY, CDR2 SVGAGI (reference sequence). Trimming left V 3 bases short and J 1 base short, with 8 bases between. CDR3 nucleotide sequence: TGTGCCAGCAGTTATAGGGGTCGCACAGATACGCAGTATTTT. Amino acids: CASSYRGRTDTQYF.

J is TRBJ1-2 and V is TRBV27, with TRBD1 matching 9 bases. Germline V gene data show CDR1 as MNHEY and CDR2 as SMNVEV (reference sequence). V was clipped by 2 bases and J by 7 bases; unmatched bases: 11. This CDR3 region has 16 residues. The CDR3 DNA reads TGTGCCAGCAGTTTACAGTACCGGGACAGGGATGGTGGCTACACCTTC. Its translation: CASSLQYRDRDGGYTF.

The CDR3: CASSWSGNTEAFF. The CDR3, as DNA: TGTGCCAGCAGCTGGTCAGGGAACACTGAAGCTTTCTTT. The chain joins TRBV7-3 to TRBJ1-1; the D is unclear. The germline gives CDR1 SGHTA, CDR2 FQGTGA. CDR3 length equals 13 residues. V was clipped by 4 bases and J by 1 base, with 7 bases between them. Filled out from reference TRBV7-3 and TRBJ1-1, the complete variable domain reads GAGVSQTPSNKVTEKGKYVELRCDPISGHTALYWYRQSLGQGPEFLIYFQGTGAADDSGLPNDRFFAVRPEGSVSTLKIQRTERGDSAVYLCASSWSGNTEAFFGQGTRLTVV.

The chain carries TRBV25-1 and TRBJ1-2; maybe TRBD1 (5 bases). V gave up 4 bases and J gave up 4 bases, with 13 bases separating them. The CDR3 contains 14 residues. Germline assignment: CDR1 MGHDK and CDR2 SYGVNS. This CDR3 is CASSAAGGFYGYTF. CDR3 in DNA: TGTGCCAGCAGTGCTGCCGGGGGGTTCTATGGCTACACCTTC.

CDR3 coding DNA: TGTGCAAGTCGCTTAGCCAAATTAATAGCGACTAGCACAGATACGCAGTATTTT. It translates to CASRLAKLIATSTDTQYF. V is TRBV12-2 and J is TRBJ2-3; no check of the table's D call, TRBD2, against the DNA was made. TRBV12-2 is assigned pseudogene status. This CDR3 is built from 18 residues.